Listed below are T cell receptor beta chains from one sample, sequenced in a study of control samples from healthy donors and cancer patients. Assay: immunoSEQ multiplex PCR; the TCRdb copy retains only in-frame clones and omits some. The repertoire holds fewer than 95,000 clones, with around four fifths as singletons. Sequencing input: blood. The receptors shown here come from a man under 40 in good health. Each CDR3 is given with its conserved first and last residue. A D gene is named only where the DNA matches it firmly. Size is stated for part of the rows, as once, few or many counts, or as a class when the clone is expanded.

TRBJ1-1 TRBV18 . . CASSPFGGVEAFF TGTGCCAGCTCACCATTCGGGGGCGTTGAAGCTTTCTTT
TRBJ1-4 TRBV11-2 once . CASSPTGLANEKLFF TGTGCCAGCAGCCCAACAGGGCTGGCTAATGAAAAACTGTTTTTT
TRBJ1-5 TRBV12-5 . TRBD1 CASGSDRGQQPQHF TGTGCTAGTGGCTCGGACAGGGGACAACAGCCCCAGCATTTT
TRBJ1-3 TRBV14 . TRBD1 CASSQLLQGALSGNTIYF TGTGCCAGCAGCCAGTTACTACAGGGGGCTCTCTCTGGAAACACCATATATTTT
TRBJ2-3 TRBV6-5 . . CASSRENTDTQYF TGTGCCAGCAGTCGGGAAAACACAGATACGCAGTATTTT
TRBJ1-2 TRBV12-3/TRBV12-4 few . CASSLGFQYGYTF TGTGCCAGCAGTTTAGGGTTCCAGTATGGCTACACCTTC
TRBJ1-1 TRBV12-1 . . CASSFAGWNTEAFF TGTGCCAGCAGCTTTGCAGGGTGGAACACTGAAGCTTTCTTT
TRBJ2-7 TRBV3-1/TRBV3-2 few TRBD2 CASSQGSSGAVRQYF TGTGCCAGCAGCCAAGGTTCTAGCGGAGCCGTTAGGCAGTACTTC
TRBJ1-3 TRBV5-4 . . CASSHDYGAAGNTIYF TGTGCCAGCAGCCATGACTACGGGGCCGCTGGAAACACCATATATTTT
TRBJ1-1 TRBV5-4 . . CASSFQAGNTEAFF TGTGCCAGCAGCTTCCAAGCAGGGAACACTGAAGCTTTCTTT
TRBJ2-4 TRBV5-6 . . CASSLVVGEDIQYF TGTGCCAGCAGCCTGGTGGTGGGGGAAGACATTCAGTACTTC
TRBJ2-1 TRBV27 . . CASVRDGEQFF TGTGCCAGCGTGAGGGACGGTGAGCAGTTCTTC
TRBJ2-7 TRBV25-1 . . CASARGYEQYF TGTGCCAGCGCTCGAGGCTACGAGCAGTACTTC
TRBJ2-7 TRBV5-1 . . CASSLGQGLYEQYF TGCGCCAGCAGCTTGGGGCAGGGGCTCTACGAGCAGTACTTC
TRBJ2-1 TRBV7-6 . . CASSQGNSYNEQFF TGTGCCAGCAGCCAAGGGAACTCCTACAATGAGCAGTTCTTC
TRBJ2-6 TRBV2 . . CASMMGDNNVLTF TGTGCCAGCATGATGGGGGACAACAACGTCCTGACTTTC
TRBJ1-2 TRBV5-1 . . CASSLGNQETYGYTF TGCGCCAGCAGCTTGGGGAACCAGGAAACCTATGGCTACACCTTC
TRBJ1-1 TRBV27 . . CASSLSQGYTEAFF TGTGCCAGCAGTTTATCCCAGGGATACACTGAAGCTTTCTTT
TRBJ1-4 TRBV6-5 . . CASSYSRGGEKLFF TGTGCCAGCAGTTACTCACGGGGAGGTGAAAAACTGTTTTTT
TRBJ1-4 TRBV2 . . CASSGQADNEKLFF TGTGCCAGCAGTGGACAGGCAGATAATGAAAAACTGTTTTTT
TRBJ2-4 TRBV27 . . CASSSTGIQYF TGTGCCAGCAGTTCCACGGGCATTCAGTACTTC
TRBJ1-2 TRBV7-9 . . CASSLSEDLSGRYTF TGTGCCAGCAGCTTATCGGAGGATCTGAGCGGTCGCTACACCTTC
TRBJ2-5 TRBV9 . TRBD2 CASSVVPSGVETQYF TGTGCCAGCAGCGTAGTTCCTAGCGGGGTAGAGACCCAGTACTTC
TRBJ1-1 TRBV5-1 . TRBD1 CASSLEGRGLETEAFF TGCGCCAGCAGCTTGGAGGGCAGGGGGCTGGAGACTGAAGCTTTCTTT
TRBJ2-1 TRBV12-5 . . CASGLRRYPEQFF TGTGCTAGTGGTTTGAGGCGGTATCCTGAGCAGTTCTTC
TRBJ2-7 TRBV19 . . CASSMAPLFAGVEQYF TGTGCCAGTAGTATGGCCCCACTATTTGCAGGGGTCGAGCAGTACTTC
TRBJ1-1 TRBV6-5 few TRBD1 CASRRQGMNTEAFF TGTGCCAGCAGAAGACAGGGTATGAACACTGAAGCTTTCTTT
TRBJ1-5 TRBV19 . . CASIQGGDWNQPQHF TGTGCCAGTATACAAGGGGGGGATTGGAATCAGCCCCAGCATTTT
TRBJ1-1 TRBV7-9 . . CASSLGGEVAFF TGTGCCAGCAGCTTAGGAGGGGAGGTAGCTTTCTTT
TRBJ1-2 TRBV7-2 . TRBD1 CASSLTSGTDYGYTF TGTGCCAGCAGCTTAACCTCCGGGACAGACTATGGCTACACCTTC
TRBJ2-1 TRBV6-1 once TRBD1 CASSEWTGNRNEQFF TGTGCCAGCAGTGAGTGGACAGGGAATCGAAATGAGCAGTTCTTC
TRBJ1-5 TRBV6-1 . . CASSEGPNQPQHF TGTGCCAGCAGTGAAGGCCCGAATCAGCCCCAGCATTTT
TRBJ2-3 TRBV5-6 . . CASSLDQGSTDTQYF TGTGCCAGCAGCTTGGATCAGGGCTCCACAGATACGCAGTATTTT
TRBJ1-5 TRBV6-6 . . CASSYKGEGNQPQHF TGTGCCAGCAGTTACAAGGGGGAGGGCAATCAGCCCCAGCATTTT
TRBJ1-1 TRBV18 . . CASSELESTEAFF TGTGCCAGCTCAGAGCTAGAGAGCACTGAAGCTTTCTTT
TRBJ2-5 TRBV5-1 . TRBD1 CASSLFQGAGQTQYF TGCGCCAGCAGCTTGTTTCAGGGGGCCGGGCAGACCCAGTACTTC
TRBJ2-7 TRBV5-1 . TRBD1 CASSLRGQGASEQYF TGCGCCAGCAGCTTGCGGGGACAGGGGGCGTCCGAGCAGTACTTC
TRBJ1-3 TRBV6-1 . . CASSEGRTLPIYF TGTGCCAGCAGTGAAGGAAGGACGCTCCCCATATATTTT
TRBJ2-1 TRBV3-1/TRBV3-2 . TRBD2 CASSQELLAGLEQFF TGTGCCAGCAGCCAAGAGTTACTAGCGGGGCTTGAGCAGTTCTTC
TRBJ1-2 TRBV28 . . CASRGTSKGSGDYGYTF TGTGCCAGCAGAGGCACCTCCAAGGGGTCCGGGGACTATGGCTACACCTTC
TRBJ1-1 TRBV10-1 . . CASSVTRDITEAFF TGCGCCAGCAGTGTTACCCGGGACATCACTGAAGCTTTCTTT
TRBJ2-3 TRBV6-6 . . CASSYRRGTADTQYF TGTGCCAGCAGTTATCGTCGGGGTACGGCAGATACGCAGTATTTT
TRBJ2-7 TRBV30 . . CAWSVRGYYSYEQYF TGTGCCTGGAGTGTGCGAGGTTATTACTCCTACGAGCAGTACTTC
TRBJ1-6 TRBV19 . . CASSEREGNSPLHF TGTGCCAGTAGTGAGAGGGAAGGCAATTCACCCCTCCACTTT
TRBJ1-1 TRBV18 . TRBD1 CASSPRRGPTNTEAFF TGTGCCAGCTCACCCCGTAGGGGGCCTACGAACACTGAAGCTTTCTTT
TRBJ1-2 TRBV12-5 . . CASGPRPSDGYTF TGTGCTAGTGGTCCCCGACCGTCCGATGGCTACACCTTC
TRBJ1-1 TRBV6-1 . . CASSVQGSRGKYTEAFF TGTGCCAGCAGTGTACAGGGAAGCAGGGGCAAATACACTGAAGCTTTCTTT
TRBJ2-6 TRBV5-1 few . CASSPHSSPGANVLTF TGCGCCAGCAGCCCTCATAGCTCCCCTGGGGCCAACGTCCTGACTTTC
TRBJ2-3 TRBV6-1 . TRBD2 CASSGSGGAGTDTQYF TGTGCCAGCAGTGGAAGCGGGGGGGCAGGTACAGATACGCAGTATTTT
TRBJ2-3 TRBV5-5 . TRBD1 CASSRTGTENTDTQYF TGTGCCAGCAGCCGCACAGGGACAGAGAACACAGATACGCAGTATTTT
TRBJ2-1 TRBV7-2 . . CASSPAGQFNEQFF TGTGCCAGCAGCCCCGCGGGACAGTTCAATGAGCAGTTCTTC
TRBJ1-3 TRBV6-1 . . CASSELRGNTIYF TGTGCCAGCAGTGAACTCAGAGGAAACACCATATATTTT
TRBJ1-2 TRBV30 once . CACTTEHYGYTF TGTGCCTGTACGACAGAACACTATGGCTACACCTTC
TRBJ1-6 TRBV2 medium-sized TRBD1 CASGRGRSGGSPLHF TGTGCCAGCGGGAGGGGGCGCAGCGGCGGTTCACCCCTCCACTTT
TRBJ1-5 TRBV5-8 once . CATSQGFDQPQHF TGTGCCACCTCCCAGGGATTCGATCAGCCCCAGCATTTT
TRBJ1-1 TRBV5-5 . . CASSFRGGTEAFF TGTGCCAGCAGCTTTCGGGGGGGAACTGAAGCTTTCTTT
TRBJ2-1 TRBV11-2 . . CASSLRLEYNEQFF TGTGCCAGCAGCTTAAGACTCGAGTACAATGAGCAGTTCTTC
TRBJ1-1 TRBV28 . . CASSFPPGTLNTEAFF TGTGCCAGCAGTTTCCCGCCAGGGACTTTGAACACTGAAGCTTTCTTT
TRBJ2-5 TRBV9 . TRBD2 CASSVAGGGSGETQYF TGTGCCAGCAGCGTAGCTGGGGGGGGTAGTGGAGAGACCCAGTACTTC